This T cell receptor beta chain was obtained from a study of breast tumors, draining lymph nodes, adjacent tissues. This clonotype was counted ten times or more. The CDR3 sequence is 13 residues long. V was trimmed by 5 bases and J by 4 bases, leaving 11 bases between them. Samples came from axillary lymph nodes draining the breast cancer. TCRdb passed the multiplex PCR reads through MiXCR, listing each CDR3 protein once. The sample contains approximately 210,000 distinct CDR3 sequences, about 34% of which appear only once. The TCR comes from a female donor with breast cancer. Some clones in this sample may be carry-over from other donors' samples. J is TRBJ2-5 and V is TRBV12-3 or TRBV12-4; weak D call: TRBD2 (6 bases). Sample: axillary lymph node tissue. This chain's CDR3 is CASSVAGTETQYF. For the CDR3, the DNA is TGTGCCAGCAGTGTTGCGGGAACAGAGACCCAGTACTTC.